This T cell receptor (beta chain) came from a study of vaccination and CD4 T cells after COVID-19. On this clonotype itself: Its specificity is unknown.

Oncomine TCR Beta short-read sequencing was applied to DNA from cultured CD4+ T cells. TCRdb processed the PCR reads anew with MiXCR; each CDR3 protein has one entry. The sample contains about 18,000 distinct CDR3 sequences, roughly 43% of which appear only once. Treatment here: roughly 11-day PBMC culture with coronavirus spike peptide pools or control peptides (ViraFEST assay). This CDR3 contains 16 residues. From germline, CDR1 is SGHNT and CDR2 YENEEA. Trimming left V 1 base short and J 0 bases short, with 11 bases between. This TCR was recovered from a human donor who had recovered from COVID-19. The rearrangement joins TRBV11-3 to TRBJ2-3, with D perhaps matching TRBD2 (5 bases). The specimen comprised CD4+ T cells from blood, cultured in vitro, sampled before SARS-CoV-2 vaccination. This CDR3 is CASSLGIAPSTDTQYF. In DNA, the CDR3 is TGTGCCAGCAGCTTAGGTATAGCGCCGAGCACAGATACGCAGTATTTT. Drawing the rest from reference TRBV11-3 and TRBJ2-3, the complete variable domain is EAGVVQSPRYKIIEKKQPVAFWCNPISGHNTLYWYLQNLGQGPELLIRYENEEAVDDSQLPKDRFSAERLKGVDSTLKIQPAELGDSAVYLCASSLGIAPSTDTQYFGPGTRLTVL.